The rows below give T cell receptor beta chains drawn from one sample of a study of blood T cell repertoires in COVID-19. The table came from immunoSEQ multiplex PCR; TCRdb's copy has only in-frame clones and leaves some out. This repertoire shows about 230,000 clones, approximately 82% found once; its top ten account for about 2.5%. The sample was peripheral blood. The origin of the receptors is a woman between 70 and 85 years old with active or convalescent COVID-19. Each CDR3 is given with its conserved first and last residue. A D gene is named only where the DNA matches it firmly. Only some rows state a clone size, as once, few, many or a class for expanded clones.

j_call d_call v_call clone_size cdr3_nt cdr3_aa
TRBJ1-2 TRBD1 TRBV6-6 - TGTGCCAGCAGTTCAGGGGGCGACTATGGCTACACCTTC CASSSGGDYGYTF
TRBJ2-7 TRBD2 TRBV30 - TGTGCCTGGAGTGTATTGTCTAGCGGGAGCTACGAGCAGTACTTC CAWSVLSSGSYEQYF
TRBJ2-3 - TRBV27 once TGTGCCAGCAGTTTTCAGGCACAGGGCCTTAGCACAGATACGCAGTATTTT CASSFQAQGLSTDTQYF
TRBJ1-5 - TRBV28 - TGTGCCAGCAGTTTAGCCGGGTTCAATCAGCCCCAGCATTTT CASSLAGFNQPQHF
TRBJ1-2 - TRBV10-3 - TGTGCCATCACCCCGGAGTCTAACTATGGCTACACCTTC CAITPESNYGYTF
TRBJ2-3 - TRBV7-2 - TGTGCCAGCAGCTTAACCCAAGCGTCCACAGATACGCAGTATTTT CASSLTQASTDTQYF
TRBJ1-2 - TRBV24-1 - TGTGCCACCAGTGATTCTCTACAGGGATATGGCTACACCTTC CATSDSLQGYGYTF
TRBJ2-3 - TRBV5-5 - TGTGCCAGCAGCTTCCAGGCTAGCACAGATACGCAGTATTTT CASSFQASTDTQYF
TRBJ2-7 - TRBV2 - TGTGCCAGCAGGCCTGGCGGGGACCACGAGCAGTACTTC CASRPGGDHEQYF
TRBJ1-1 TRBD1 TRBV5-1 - TGCGCCAGCAGCTTGGGTGACAGGGGCATGAACACTGAAGCTTTCTTT CASSLGDRGMNTEAFF
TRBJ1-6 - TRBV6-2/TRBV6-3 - TGTGCCAGCAGCCCGAGGGGGAGTAGTTATAATTCACCCCTCCACTTT CASSPRGSSYNSPLHF
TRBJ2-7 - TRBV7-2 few TGTGCCAGCAGCTATAACTCCCTACCCTCCTACGAGCAGTACTTC CASSYNSLPSYEQYF
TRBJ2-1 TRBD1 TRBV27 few TGTGCCAGCAGTTTACGAATTACCGGGACAGTCTCCTACAATGAGCAGTTCTTC CASSLRITGTVSYNEQFF
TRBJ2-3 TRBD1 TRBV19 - TGTGCCAGTAGTATTCAGGGGGCGGGGGATACGCAGTATTTT CASSIQGAGDTQYF
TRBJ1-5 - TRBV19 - TGTGCCAGTAGTATACCCGCGGACAGAAGGGGTCAATTTGACAATCAGCCCCAGCATTTT CASSIPADRRGQFDNQPQHF
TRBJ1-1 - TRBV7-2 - TGTGCCAGCAGCTTTGAGGGGAACACTGAAGCTTTCTTT CASSFEGNTEAFF
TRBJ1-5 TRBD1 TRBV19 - TGTGCCAGTAGTATGATAGACAGGGGGTACCCGGGGCCCCAGCATTTT CASSMIDRGYPGPQHF
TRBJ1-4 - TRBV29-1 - TGCAGCGTTGGGGGGCAGGTTCAAGAAAAACTGTTTTTT CSVGGQVQEKLFF
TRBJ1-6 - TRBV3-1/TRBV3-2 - TGTGCCAGCAGCCAAGATGCGGGAAATGGTAATTCACCCCTCCACTTT CASSQDAGNGNSPLHF
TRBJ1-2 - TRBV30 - TGTGCCTGGAGTGTAACAGGGATTAACTATGGCTACACCTTC CAWSVTGINYGYTF
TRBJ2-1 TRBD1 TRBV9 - TGTGCCAGCAGCGTAGGTGTGGGACAGGGCTACAATGAGCAGTTCTTC CASSVGVGQGYNEQFF
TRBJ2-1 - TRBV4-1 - TGCGCCAGCAGCCAAGTTAGGTTAGCTCGCAACAATGAGCAGTTCTTC CASSQVRLARNNEQFF
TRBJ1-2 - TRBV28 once TGTGCCAGCAGCCCAGAGACAGCTGAGTTTGACTATGGCTACACCTTC CASSPETAEFDYGYTF
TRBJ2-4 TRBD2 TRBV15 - TGTGCCACCAGCACAAGGACTAGCGGAGGCATTCAGTACTTC CATSTRTSGGIQYF
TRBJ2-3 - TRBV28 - TGTGCCAGCAGTGCCCCGGGGTCCAAGACAGATACGCAGTATTTT CASSAPGSKTDTQYF
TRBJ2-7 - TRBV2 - TGTGCCACCGCGGACAGCCCCAGGCAGCAGTACTTC CATADSPRQQYF
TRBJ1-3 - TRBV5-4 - TGTGCCAGCAGACAGACCCTCACGACGGACTCTGGAAACACCATATATTTT CASRQTLTTDSGNTIYF
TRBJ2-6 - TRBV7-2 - TGTGCCAGCAGCCAACAGGGTCCCGGGGCCAACGTCCTGACTTTC CASSQQGPGANVLTF
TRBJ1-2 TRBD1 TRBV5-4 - TGTGCCAGCAGCTTGGACAGGGGCAACTATGGCTACACCTTC CASSLDRGNYGYTF
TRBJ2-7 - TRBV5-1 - TGCGCCAGCAGCATTAGCGACTCCTACGAGCAGTACTTC CASSISDSYEQYF
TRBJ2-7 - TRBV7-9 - TGTGCCATCGACGACAGGGAGGTCATCGACGAGCAGTACTTC CAIDDREVIDEQYF
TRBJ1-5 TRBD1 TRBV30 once TGTGCCTGGACGGGAAAGGACAGGGGTGATCAGCCCCAGCATTTT CAWTGKDRGDQPQHF
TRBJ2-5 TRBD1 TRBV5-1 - TGCGCCAGCAGCCCCACAGGGGTGGTTCTGGAGACCCAGTACTTC CASSPTGVVLETQYF
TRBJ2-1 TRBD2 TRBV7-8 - TGTGCCAGCAGCCCCAGCGGGAGTGAGCAGTTCTTC CASSPSGSEQFF
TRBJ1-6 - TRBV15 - TGTGCCACCAGCAGAGCGAGGGCCTTAGATTCACCCCTCCACTTT CATSRARALDSPLHF
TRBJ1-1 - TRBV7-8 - TGTGCCAGCAGCTTGACCGGGGTTCTTGGCACTGAAGCTTTCTTT CASSLTGVLGTEAFF
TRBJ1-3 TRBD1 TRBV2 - TGTGCCAGCAGTGGAGGGGGCATGAGTGGAAACACCATATATTTT CASSGGGMSGNTIYF
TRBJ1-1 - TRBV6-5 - TGTGCCAGCAGAGACTTACAGGGCTCCCCCGATGAAGCTTTCTTT CASRDLQGSPDEAFF
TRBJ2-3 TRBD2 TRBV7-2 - TGTGCCAGCAGCTTAGGCCAAGGACTAGCGGGAGAGGGAGATACGCAGTATTTT CASSLGQGLAGEGDTQYF
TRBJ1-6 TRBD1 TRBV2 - TGTGCCAGCAGTAGACAGGGGGTAAACTATAATTCACCCCTCCACTTT CASSRQGVNYNSPLHF
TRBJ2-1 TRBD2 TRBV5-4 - TGTGCCAGCAGACCAACTAGCGGGAGATCCTACAATGAGCAGTTCTTC CASRPTSGRSYNEQFF
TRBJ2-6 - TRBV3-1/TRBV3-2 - TGTGCCAGCAGCCAAGTGGGACTCGTCCTGACTTTC CASSQVGLVLTF
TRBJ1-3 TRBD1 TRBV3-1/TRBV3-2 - TGTGCCAGCAGCCTAAGGACAGGGGTGGACACCATATATTTT CASSLRTGVDTIYF
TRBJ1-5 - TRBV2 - TGTGCCAGCAGTGACGCCAGGGTGACCAATCAGCCCCAGCATTTT CASSDARVTNQPQHF
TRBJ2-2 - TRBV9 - TGTGCCAGCAGCTCGAGAGCGAACACCGGGGAGCTGTTTTTT CASSSRANTGELFF
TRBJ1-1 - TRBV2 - TGTGCCAGCAGTTTCGACACTGAAGCTTTCTTT CASSFDTEAFF
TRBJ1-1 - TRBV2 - TGTGCCAGCAGGGTTGTTCAGTACACTGAAGCTTTCTTT CASRVVQYTEAFF
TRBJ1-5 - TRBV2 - TGTGCCAGCAGTAGGACAGATAGCAATCAGCCCCAGCATTTT CASSRTDSNQPQHF